These 20 T cell receptor beta chains were sequenced from one sample in a study of blood T cell repertoires in COVID-19. TCRdb keeps only in-frame clones here, not all; method: immunoSEQ multiplex PCR. The sample lists some 120,000 clones, around 83% occurring once. The sequenced sample was peripheral blood. These receptors originate from a man aged 60 to 75 with acute or convalescent COVID-19.

The rearrangement uses TRBV6-5 and TRBJ2-3, with D unresolved. Trimming cost V 2 bases and J 0 bases, with 9 bases left between them. The germline V gene has CDR1 MNHEY and CDR2 SVGAGI. The CDR3 is 15 residues long. The CDR3 region has the DNA TGTGCCAGCAGTTACGACTCTTATAGCACAGATACGCAGTATTTT. As protein: CASSYDSYSTDTQYF.

This clone was found a few times. The V call is TRBV9, the J call TRBJ2-1, with a possible D match to TRBD2 (6 bases). Trimming shortened V by 0 bases and J by 3 bases, and 16 bases separated the two germline ends. The CDR3 is made up of 17 amino acids. Germline V gene data show CDR1 as SGDLS and CDR2 as YYNGEE. CDR3 region: CASSVEEGSGRYNEQFF. Here the CDR3 DNA reads TGTGCCAGCAGCGTAGAGGAGGGGAGCGGGCGCTACAATGAGCAGTTCTTC. The whole variable domain, remainder taken from reference TRBV9 and TRBJ2-1, is DSGVTQTPKHLITATGQRVTLRCSPRSGDLSVYWYQQSLDQGLQFLIQYYNGEERAKGNILERFSAQQFPDLHSELNLSSLELGDSALYFCASSVEEGSGRYNEQFFGPGTRLTVL.

This chain joins TRBV5-1 and TRBJ1-5, with 9 bases aligning to TRBD1. Germline loops: CDR1 SGHRS, CDR2 YFSETQ. The CDR3 spans 16 residues. The J segment lost 6 bases and the V segment lost 4 bases, leaving 11 bases of the junction unmatched. The CDR3 DNA is TGCGCCAGCAGCCCAGGGACAGGGCTGGAGGGTCAGCCCCAGCATTTT. The encoded protein is CASSPGTGLEGQPQHF. Looking up the rest from reference TRBV5-1 and TRBJ1-5 gives the full variable domain: KAGVTQTPRYLIKTRGQQVTLSCSPISGHRSVSWYQQTPGQGLQFLFEYFSETQRNKGNFPGRFSGRQFSNSRSEMNVSTLELGDSALYLCASSPGTGLEGQPQHFGDGTRLSIL.

Of note for this clone: Other DNA sequences in this sample translate to the same CDR3. The chain links TRBV27 to TRBJ1-6; TRBD1 aligns across 7 bases. This CDR3 comprises 13 residues. Per germline, CDR1 MNHEY and CDR2 SMNVEV (reference sequence). J lost 9 bases, V lost 6 bases, and 5 bases had no gene match. CDR3 amino acids: CASRGTGVSPLHF. The CDR3 DNA is TGTGCCAGCAGAGGAACAGGGGTTTCACCCCTCCACTTT.

The CDR3 DNA sequence: TGTGCCAGCAGTTTTACAGGGGTCTCCTACAATGAGCAGTTCTTC. Protein sequence: CASSFTGVSYNEQFF. V and J are TRBV6-2 or TRBV6-3 and TRBJ2-1, with 7 bases that match TRBD1. Germline CDR1 is MNHEY and CDR2 is SVGEGT. The CDR3 runs to 15 residues. After removal of 4 bases from V and 0 bases from J, the junction contained 3 bases not matched to a gene.

The J gene is TRBJ2-1, the V gene TRBV7-2, with D possibly matching TRBD2 (5 bases). Trimming stripped 4 bases from V and 0 bases from J, with 10 bases between. Germline CDR1 is SGHTA and CDR2 is FQGNSA. The CDR3 runs to 15 residues. CDR3 sequence reads: CASSSFRGSYNEQFF. The CDR3 nucleotides are TGTGCCAGCAGCTCCTTTCGGGGCTCCTACAATGAGCAGTTCTTC.

The rearrangement links TRBV29-1 to TRBJ1-2, with 8 bases identical to TRBD1. The CDR3 is made up of 13 amino acids. V gave up 7 bases and J gave up 0 bases; unmatched junction bases: 4. Germline CDR1 is SQVTM and CDR2 is ANQGSEA. In nucleotides, the CDR3 is TGCAGCGGGTTGGACAGGGCTAACTATGGCTACACCTTC. Its translation: CSGLDRANYGYTF.

V gene TRBV28 combines with J gene TRBJ2-3; a weak D match, TRBD2 (5 bases). Deletions cut 2 bases from V and 3 bases from J, with 12 bases between. Germline CDR1 and CDR2: MDHEN and SYDVKM. CDR3 length: 15 residues. CDR3 amino acids: CASSLVTDFTDTQYF. The CDR3 DNA reads TGTGCCAGCAGTTTAGTGACGGACTTTACAGATACGCAGTATTTT.

The rearrangement joins TRBV18 to TRBJ1-1; D not resolved. V was cut by 6 bases and J by 1 base, with 12 bases left in between. This CDR3 is 14 amino acids long. The germline V gene encodes CDR1 KGHSH and CDR2 LQKENI. The CDR3 loop is CASSPTGSNTEAFF. Here the CDR3 DNA reads TGTGCCAGCTCCCCTACGGGTTCGAACACTGAAGCTTTCTTT. The full variable domain, with the rest looked up from reference TRBV18 and TRBJ1-1, is NAGVMQNPRHLVRRRGQEARLRCSPMKGHSHVYWYRQLPEEGLKFMVYLQKENIIDESGMPKERFSAEFPKEGPSILRIQQVVRGDSAAYFCASSPTGSNTEAFFGQGTRLTVV.

In DNA form, the CDR3 reads TGCAGTGCTAGTCGGGGGGCGGAGGGCAATCAGCCCCAGCATTTT. This codes for CSASRGAEGNQPQHF. The chain couples TRBV20-1 to TRBJ1-5; the D gene is possibly TRBD1 (6 bases). Trimming stripped 3 bases from V and 2 bases from J, with 14 bases between. The CDR3 is made up of 15 amino acids. Germline V CDR1 and CDR2: DFQATT, SNEGSKA (reference sequence).

V is TRBV28 and J is TRBJ1-3; possible D gene TRBD1, 6 bases. There are 15 residues in the CDR3. CDR1 and CDR2 from the germline V gene are MDHEN and SYDVKM. V was shortened by 1 base and J by 4 bases, with 11 bases between the two germline ends. The CDR3 DNA sequence: TGTGCCAGCAGTTTATCCAGGGGTGAGGGAAACACCATATATTTT. It translates to CASSLSRGEGNTIYF. The entire variable domain, with the rest obtained from reference TRBV28 and TRBJ1-3, is as follows: DVKVTQSSRYLVKRTGEKVFLECVQDMDHENMFWYRQDPGLGLRLIYFSYDVKMKEKGDIPEGYSVSREKKERFSLILESASTNQTSMYLCASSLSRGEGNTIYFGEGSWLTVV.

The chain couples TRBV29-1 to TRBJ2-5; 10 positions agree with TRBD1. Germline CDR1 reads SQVTM; CDR2 reads ANQGSEA. V was clipped by 7 bases and J by 2 bases; unmatched bases: 7. This CDR3 spans 14 amino acids. DNA of the CDR3: TGCAGCGCACAGAGGACAGGGGGGCAAGAGACCCAGTACTTC. Protein sequence: CSAQRTGGQETQYF.

The CDR3 coding sequence is TGTGCCAGCAGTTGGCTAGCGGGGTTCAATGAGCAGTTCTTC. Protein sequence: CASSWLAGFNEQFF. The chain couples TRBV25-1 to TRBJ2-1; 9 positions agree with TRBD2. The germline V gene has CDR1 MGHDK and CDR2 SYGVNS. V shed 5 bases and J 6 bases; nucleotides not matched to a gene: 5. This CDR3 region has 14 residues. Full variable domain (missing parts from reference TRBV25-1 and TRBJ2-1): EADIYQTPRYLVIGTGKKITLECSQTMGHDKMYWYQQDPGMELHLIHYSYGVNSTEKGDLSSESTVSRIRTEHFPLTLESARPSHTSQYLCASSWLAGFNEQFFGPGTRLTVL.

This sequence joins TRBV2 and TRBJ2-1; no reliable D call. Germline V gives CDR1 SNHLY, CDR2 FYNNEI. V gave up 3 bases and J gave up 6 bases, with 9 bases separating them. This CDR3 spans 13 amino acids. The CDR3 DNA reads as TGTGCCAGCAGTGACCCTTCCGTCAATGAGCAGTTCTTC. Protein sequence: CASSDPSVNEQFF.

J is TRBJ2-1 and V is TRBV9; 9 bases map to TRBD2. This CDR3 region has 16 residues. V lost 6 bases, J lost 9 bases, and 16 bases stayed unmatched. Germline V CDR1 and CDR2: SGDLS, YYNGEE. In nucleotides, the CDR3 is TGTGCCAGCAACCCTCGGGCTAGCGGGACTAAGGGTGAGCAGTTCTTC. This gives the protein CASNPRASGTKGEQFF.

This clone was observed a handful of times. The gene calls are TRBV7-8 and TRBJ2-7, with 7 bases lining up with TRBD2. J was trimmed by 3 bases and V by 3 bases; bases with no gene match: 8. CDR1 and CDR2 (germline): SGHVS, FQNEAQ. The CDR3 runs to 15 residues. CDR3 protein: CASSFPGLGGYEQYF. CDR3 bases: TGTGCCAGCAGCTTCCCTGGACTAGGAGGCTACGAGCAGTACTTC.

The chain has TRBV13 and TRBJ1-1; the D is unclear. Looked up from germline, CDR1 is PRHDT and CDR2 is FYEKMQ (reference sequence). The CDR3 covers 13 residues. Trimming pared 0 bases from V and 8 bases from J, leaving 10 bases between. In nucleotides, the CDR3 is TGTGCCAGCAGCTTAGGGGGCTCCCAGGAAGCTTTCTTT. Translation gives CASSLGGSQEAFF.

The sample holds one count of this clone. The CDR3 loop is CASSFPQNTSVPYADTQYF. The DNA for the CDR3 is TGTGCCAGCAGTTTCCCTCAGAATACTAGCGTACCCTATGCAGATACGCAGTATTTT. The rearrangement joins TRBV28 to TRBJ2-3; 7 positions agree with TRBD2. The germline CDR1 and CDR2 sequences are MDHEN and SYDVKM. The CDR3 runs 19 residues. The V gene end was trimmed by 3 bases and the J gene end by 4 bases; junction bases not matched to a gene: 19.

The rearrangement links TRBV20-1 to TRBJ2-5, with 9 nucleotides matching TRBD2. This CDR3 is built from 13 residues. The germline gives CDR1 DFQATT, CDR2 SNEGSKA (reference sequence). V lost 3 bases, J lost 5 bases, and 4 bases stayed unmatched. For the CDR3, the DNA is TGCAGTGCTAGTCGGACTAGCGCGGAGACCCAGTACTTC. Translated, it gives CSASRTSAETQYF.

The chain carries TRBV5-1 and TRBJ2-5; weak D call: TRBD2 (7 bases). Germline CDR1 is SGHRS and CDR2 is YFSETQ. V lost 0 bases, J lost 5 bases, and 11 bases lay in between. The CDR3 contains 14 residues. The CDR3 loop reads CASSLGGGPETQYF. The CDR3 DNA is TGCGCCAGCAGCTTGGGCGGGGGCCCGGAGACCCAGTACTTC.